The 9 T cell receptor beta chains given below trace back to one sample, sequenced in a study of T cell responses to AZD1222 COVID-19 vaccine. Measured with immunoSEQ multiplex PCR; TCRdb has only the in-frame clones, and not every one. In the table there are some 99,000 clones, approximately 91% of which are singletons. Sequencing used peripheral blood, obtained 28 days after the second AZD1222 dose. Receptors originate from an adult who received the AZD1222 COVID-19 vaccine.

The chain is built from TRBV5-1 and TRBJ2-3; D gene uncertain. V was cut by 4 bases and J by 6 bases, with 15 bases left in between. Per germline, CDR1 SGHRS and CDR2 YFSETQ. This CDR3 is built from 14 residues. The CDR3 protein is CASSQGFLVDTQYF. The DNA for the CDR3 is TGCGCCAGCAGCCAAGGGTTCCTTGTGGATACGCAGTATTTT.

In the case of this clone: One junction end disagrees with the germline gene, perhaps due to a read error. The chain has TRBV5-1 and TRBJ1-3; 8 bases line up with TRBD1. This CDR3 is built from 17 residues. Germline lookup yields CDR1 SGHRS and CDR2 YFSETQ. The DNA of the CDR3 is TGCGTCAGCGGACCGGGACAGGCTTTCCTCTCTGGAAACACCATATATTTT. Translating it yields CVSGPGQAFLSGNTIYF.

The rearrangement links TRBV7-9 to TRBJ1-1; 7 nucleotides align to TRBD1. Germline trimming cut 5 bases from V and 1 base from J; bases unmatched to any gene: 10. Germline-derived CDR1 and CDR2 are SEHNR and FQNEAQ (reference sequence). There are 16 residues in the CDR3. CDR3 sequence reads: CASSPIPGQRNTEAFF. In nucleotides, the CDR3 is TGTGCCAGCAGCCCCATTCCGGGACAGAGGAACACTGAAGCTTTCTTT.

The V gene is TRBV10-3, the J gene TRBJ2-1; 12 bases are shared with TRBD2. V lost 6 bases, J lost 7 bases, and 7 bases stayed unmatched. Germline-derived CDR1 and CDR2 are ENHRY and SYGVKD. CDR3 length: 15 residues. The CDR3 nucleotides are TGTGCCATCAGACGCGGACTAGCGGGGCAAAATGAGCAGTTCTTC. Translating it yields CAIRRGLAGQNEQFF.

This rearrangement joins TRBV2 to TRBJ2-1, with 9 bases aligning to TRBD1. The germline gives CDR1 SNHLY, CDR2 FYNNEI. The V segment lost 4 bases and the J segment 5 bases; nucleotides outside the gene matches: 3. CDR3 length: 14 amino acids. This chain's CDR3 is CASSVGQGNNEQFF. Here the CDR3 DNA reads TGTGCCAGCAGTGTGGGACAGGGAAACAATGAGCAGTTCTTC.

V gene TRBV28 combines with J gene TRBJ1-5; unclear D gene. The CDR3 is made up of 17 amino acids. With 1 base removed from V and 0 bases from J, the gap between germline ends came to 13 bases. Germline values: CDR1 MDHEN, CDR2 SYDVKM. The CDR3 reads CASSLLWVTDSNQPQHF. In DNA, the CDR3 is TGTGCCAGCAGTTTATTGTGGGTTACCGATAGCAATCAGCCCCAGCATTTT.

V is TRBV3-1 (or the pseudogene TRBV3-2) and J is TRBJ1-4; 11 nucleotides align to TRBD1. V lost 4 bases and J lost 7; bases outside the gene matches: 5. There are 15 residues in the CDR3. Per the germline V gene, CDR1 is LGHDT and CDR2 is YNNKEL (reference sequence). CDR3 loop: CASSPQGQGGEKLFF. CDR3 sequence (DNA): TGTGCCAGCAGCCCCCAGGGACAGGGGGGTGAAAAACTGTTTTTT.

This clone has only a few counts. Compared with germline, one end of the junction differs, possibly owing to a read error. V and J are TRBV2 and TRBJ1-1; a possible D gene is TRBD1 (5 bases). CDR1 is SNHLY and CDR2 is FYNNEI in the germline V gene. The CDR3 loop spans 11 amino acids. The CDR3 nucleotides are TGTGCCGGCAGACAGAGCACTGAAGCTTTCTTT. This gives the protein CAGRQSTEAFF.

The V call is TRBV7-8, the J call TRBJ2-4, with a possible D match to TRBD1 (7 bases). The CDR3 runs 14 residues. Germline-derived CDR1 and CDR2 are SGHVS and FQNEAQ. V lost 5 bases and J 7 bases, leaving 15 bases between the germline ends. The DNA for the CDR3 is TGTGCCAGCAGCCAATCGACAGGGAGGAACATTCAGTACTTC. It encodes CASSQSTGRNIQYF.